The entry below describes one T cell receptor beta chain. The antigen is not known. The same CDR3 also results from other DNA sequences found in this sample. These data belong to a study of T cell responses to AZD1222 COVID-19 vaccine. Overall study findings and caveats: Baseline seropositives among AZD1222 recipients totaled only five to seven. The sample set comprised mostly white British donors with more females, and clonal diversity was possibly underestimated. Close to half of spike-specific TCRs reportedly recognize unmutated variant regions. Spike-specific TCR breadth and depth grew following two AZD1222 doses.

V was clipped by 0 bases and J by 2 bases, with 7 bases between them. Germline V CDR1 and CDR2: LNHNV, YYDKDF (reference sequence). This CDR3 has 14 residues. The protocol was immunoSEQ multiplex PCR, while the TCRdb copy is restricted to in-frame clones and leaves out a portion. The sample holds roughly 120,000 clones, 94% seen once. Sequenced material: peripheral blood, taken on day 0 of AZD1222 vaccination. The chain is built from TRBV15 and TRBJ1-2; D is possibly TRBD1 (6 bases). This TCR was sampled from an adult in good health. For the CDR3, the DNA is TGTGCCACCAGCAGAGACAGGGGAAACTATGGCTACACCTTC. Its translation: CATSRDRGNYGYTF.